This is a list of T cell receptor beta chains from one sample in a study of blood T cells in healthy people across ages. TCRdb re-called the 5' RACE reads through MiXCR, storing one row per CDR3 protein. The sample lists about 720,000 distinct CDR3 sequences; around 25% were seen once. The same data also went into a second study, on T cells of mothers and their children.

The sequencing sample was made of blood. These receptor sequences come from a boy younger than 18 in good health. Both conserved end residues are part of each CDR3. The D gene is left open where the match is weak. Clone sizes are given selectively: once, few, many, or a class where the clone is expanded.

CDR3nt,CDR3aa,abundance,len,v_gene,d_gene,j_gene
TGTGCCAGCAGCACCCGCGGCGAAGTTGAAGAGACCCAGTACTTC,CASSTRGEVEETQYF,few,15,TRBV11-1,-,TRBJ2-5
TGCAGTGAGTCCCTCGGGGGACCTAATCGTGGTACGCAGTATTTT,CSESLGGPNRGTQYF,few,15,TRBV20-1,-,TRBJ2-3
TGCAGCGCCACAGGGGATCGTAACACCGGGGAGCTGTTTTTT,CSATGDRNTGELFF,few,14,TRBV29-1,TRBD1,TRBJ2-2
TGCAGCGTTGAAGACGGAGCTGAAGCTTTCTTT,CSVEDGAEAFF,-,11,TRBV29-1,-,TRBJ1-1
TGCGCCAGCAGCCAGGTACTAGCGGGAGTGGAAGAGACCCAGTACTTC,CASSQVLAGVEETQYF,few,16,TRBV4-1,TRBD2,TRBJ2-5
TGTGCCAGCAGCTTAGTAGGGTCCGGGGCCAACGTCCTGACTTTC,CASSLVGSGANVLTF,many,15,TRBV7-2,-,TRBJ2-6
TGTGCCAGCAGCGATTGGACAGGGGACATTCAGTACTTC,CASSDWTGDIQYF,-,13,TRBV6-6,TRBD1,TRBJ2-4
TGTGCCAGCAGCTTAGTGGGGCCAGGGGGGGAGCAGTACTTC,CASSLVGPGGEQYF,-,14,TRBV7-2,-,TRBJ2-7
TGTGCCAGCAGCTTATCGGTTTCGGGGACTTCCACCGGGGAGCTGTTTTTT,CASSLSVSGTSTGELFF,few,17,TRBV7-6,-,TRBJ2-2
TGCAGTGCTAGGACAGACATTCTCCAGTGGAGTCAATACGAGCAGTACTTC,CSARTDILQWSQYEQYF,-,17,TRBV20-1,-,TRBJ2-7
TGCGCCAGCAGCTTAGGGGAGCCAACCGGGGAGCTGTTTTTT,CASSLGEPTGELFF,few,14,TRBV5-1,-,TRBJ2-2
TGTGCCAGCAGTTTGGGGGGGGCCGTTAACTATGGCTACACCTTC,CASSLGGAVNYGYTF,-,15,TRBV12-3/TRBV12-4,-,TRBJ1-2
TGTGCCAGCAGCCCTGACAGGGACAAACTGTTTTTT,CASSPDRDKLFF,few,12,TRBV28,TRBD1,TRBJ1-4
TGTGCCAGCAGTTTATGGACAGGGGGCAGGTACGAGCAGTACTTC,CASSLWTGGRYEQYF,few,15,TRBV27,TRBD1,TRBJ2-7
TGTGCCAGCAGTTTCGGGATCTGGGATTCACCCCTCCACTTT,CASSFGIWDSPLHF,few,14,TRBV28,-,TRBJ1-6